These 23 T cell receptor beta chains share one sample of origin, sequenced in a study of monozygotic twins with cystic fibrosis. TCRdb's table, derived via immunoSEQ multiplex PCR, lists solely in-frame clones and lacks some. The sample lists around 34,000 clones; under 95% were seen once. The source material was blood. These TCRs come from a girl aged 2-10 years with cystic fibrosis.

V and J are TRBV18 and TRBJ1-4; D perhaps matches TRBD1 (5 bases). Germline V CDR1 and CDR2: KGHSH, LQKENI. Trimming took 2 bases from V and 4 from J, leaving 11 bases between them. The CDR3 has 15 amino acids. The CDR3 loop reads CASSPGAGGNEKLFF. The CDR3 region has the DNA TGTGCCAGCTCACCAGGGGCAGGTGGTAATGAAAAACTGTTTTTT.

This chain joins TRBV10-3 and TRBJ2-7, with 13 bases aligning to TRBD2. Germline V gene data show CDR1 as ENHRY and CDR2 as SYGVKD. CDR3 length: 16 amino acids. The V and J ends lost 0 bases and 6 bases, in that order; junction bases with no gene match: 5. The CDR3 here is CAISESTRTSGGEQYF. The CDR3 DNA follows: TGTGCCATCAGTGAGTCGACCCGGACTAGCGGGGGCGAGCAGTACTTC.

V gene TRBV5-6 combines with J gene TRBJ2-1, with 10 bases that match TRBD2. V lost 4 bases, J lost 9 bases, and 10 bases stayed unmatched. The CDR3 is made up of 15 amino acids. The germline V gene encodes CDR1 SGHDT and CDR2 YYEEEE. DNA of the CDR3: TGTGCCAGCAGCCCCCCAGCGGGGGGGCCCGGTGAGCAGTTCTTC. As protein: CASSPPAGGPGEQFF.

This chain links TRBV6-1 with TRBJ2-2, with 8 bases identical to TRBD1. With V trimmed by 1 base and J by 7 bases, 5 bases remained unmatched. The CDR3 sequence is 15 residues long. Germline CDR1 and CDR2: MNHNS and SASEGT. The CDR3 bases are TGTGCCAGCAGTGAAGTGAGACAGGGGAACGGGGAGCTGTTTTTT. This encodes CASSEVRQGNGELFF.

V usage is TRBV2 and J usage is TRBJ2-7; D is uncertain. This CDR3 comprises 15 residues. Per germline, CDR1 SNHLY and CDR2 FYNNEI. The germline V and J ends were trimmed by 2 bases and 3 bases, with 14 bases remaining between them. CDR3 sequence: CASSEPPLAGYEQYF. Here the CDR3 DNA reads TGTGCCAGCAGTGAACCCCCGTTGGCAGGCTACGAGCAGTACTTC.

V usage is TRBV29-1 and J usage is TRBJ1-2; D might be TRBD1 (5 bases). This CDR3 comprises 11 residues. Germline V gene sequence: CDR1 SQVTM, CDR2 ANQGSEA. Trimming took 4 bases from V and 8 from J, leaving 11 bases between them. The CDR3 DNA reads as TGCAGCGTTGCGGACACGCGGGGCTACACCTTC. Amino acid sequence: CSVADTRGYTF.

In its sample, this clone was seen a few times. The gene calls are TRBV9 and TRBJ2-1, with D possibly being TRBD1 or TRBD2 (5 bases each). The CDR3 spans 13 residues. The V gene lost 3 bases and the J gene lost 9 bases, with 13 bases spanning the gap. Germline V CDR1 and CDR2: SGDLS, YYNGEE. In DNA, the CDR3 is TGTGCCAGCAGCGCGGACTTGGGACGTGAGCAGTTCTTC. Its translation: CASSADLGREQFF.

This clone was found once. V and J are TRBV7-2 and TRBJ1-2; D might be TRBD1 (5 bases). In germline, CDR1 is SGHTA, CDR2 FQGNSA. The CDR3 extends over 13 amino acids. Trimming stripped 3 bases from V and 1 base from J, with 6 bases between. The CDR3 is CASSLTVNYGYTF. Written as DNA, the CDR3 is TGTGCCAGCAGCTTGACAGTTAACTATGGCTACACCTTC. Full variable domain (missing parts from reference TRBV7-2 and TRBJ1-2): GAGVSQSPSNKVTEKGKDVELRCDPISGHTALYWYRQSLGQGLEFLIYFQGNSAPDKSGLPSDRFSAERTGGSVSTLTIQRTQQEDSAVYLCASSLTVNYGYTFGSGTRLTVV.

J is TRBJ1-1 and V is TRBV7-6, with D perhaps TRBD1 (5 bases). Trimming left V 6 bases short and J 5 bases short, with 10 bases between. Germline lookup yields CDR1 SGHVS and CDR2 FNYEAQ. The CDR3 loop spans 12 amino acids. CDR3 loop: CASSLTGTEAFF. For the CDR3, the DNA is TGTGCCAGCAGTCTCACAGGAACTGAAGCTTTCTTT.

The V call is TRBV7-6, the J call TRBJ2-1, with a tentative D call TRBD1 (5 bases). V gave up 1 base and J gave up 15 bases, with 16 bases separating them. The CDR3 is made up of 13 amino acids. CDR1 and CDR2 from the germline V gene are SGHVS and FNYEAQ. The CDR3 nucleotides read TGTGCCAGCAGCTTAGAGAGGTCCAACAGGTGGTTCTTC. It is translated as CASSLERSNRWFF.

The genes are TRBV6-6 and TRBJ2-5; 10 positions agree with TRBD2. V was pared by 4 bases and J by 3 bases, with 8 bases of the junction left unmatched. Germline-derived CDR1 and CDR2 are MNHNY and SVGAGI (reference sequence). This CDR3 comprises 16 residues. As DNA, the CDR3 is TGTGCCAGCAGTTCGAGCGGGAGGGTGAGGGAAGAGACCCAGTACTTC. Translating it yields CASSSSGRVREETQYF.

The CDR3 loop reads CAWALAGGDTQYF. CDR3 bases: TGTGCCTGGGCACTAGCGGGAGGAGATACGCAGTATTTT. This chain uses TRBV30 with TRBJ2-3; TRBD2 matches at 12 bases. The germline V gene encodes CDR1 GTSNPN and CDR2 SVGIG (reference sequence). This CDR3 comprises 13 residues. Trimming cost V 5 bases and J 5 bases; bases outside gene matches: 2.

The rearrangement links TRBV6-7 to TRBJ2-7; D remains unclear. TRBV6-7 is an ORF, with its function uncertain. This CDR3 comprises 15 residues. The V end was cut by 6 bases, the J end by 3 bases, with 18 bases between. CDR3 DNA sequence: TGTGCCAGCAGGATTACAGTGGGTTCAGGCTACGAGCAGTACTTC. This codes for CASRITVGSGYEQYF.

CDR3 sequence reads: CASAPRDRELSYEQYF. The DNA of the CDR3 is TGTGCCAGCGCACCTCGGGACAGGGAATTATCCTACGAGCAGTACTTC. The gene calls are TRBV27 and TRBJ2-7, with 9 bases matching TRBD1. Losses at the gene ends were 8 bases for V and 1 base for J; bases not matched to a gene: 12. Germline CDR1 MNHEY, CDR2 SMNVEV (reference sequence). The CDR3 totals 16 residues.

The V call is TRBV6-5, the J call TRBJ2-7; D uncertain. CDR3 length: 15 amino acids. The V end lost 7 bases, the J end lost 3 bases, and 19 bases lay between the germline ends. Germline-derived CDR1 and CDR2 are MNHEY and SVGAGI. CDR3 loop: CASTRGSPEYYEQYF. The CDR3 DNA reads as TGTGCCAGCACCCGTGGCTCCCCGGAATACTACGAGCAGTACTTC.

This clone was seen a handful of times. The chain recombines TRBV25-1 with TRBJ1-6; TRBD1 matches 7 bases. Trimming cost V 3 bases and J 13 bases; bases outside gene matches: 12. CDR3 length equals 15 residues. The V gene's germline CDR1 is MGHDK and CDR2 SYGVNS. The CDR3 DNA reads as TGTGCCAGCAGTGATGACAGGGCCAGCCGCCGTCCCCTCCACTTT. Translating gives CASSDDRASRRPLHF.

The chain employs TRBV11-2 and TRBJ2-5; D possibly corresponds to TRBD2 (5 bases). This CDR3 region has 16 residues. Trimming removed 1 base at V and 1 base at J, with 13 bases between. CDR1 and CDR2 (germline): SGHAT, FQNNGV. CDR3 in amino acids: CASSLVGGSTQETQYF. In DNA, the CDR3 is TGTGCCAGCAGCTTAGTCGGAGGCTCAACCCAAGAGACCCAGTACTTC.

The V call is TRBV27, the J call TRBJ2-1; D is possibly TRBD2 (5 bases). This CDR3 comprises 20 residues. V lost 0 bases, J lost 0 bases, and 21 bases lay in between. Germline lookup yields CDR1 MNHEY and CDR2 SMNVEV (reference sequence). The CDR3 DNA sequence: TGTGCCAGCAGTTTATCGTCAGCGCAGTCTGGGAGAAGCTCCTACAATGAGCAGTTCTTC. It is translated as CASSLSSAQSGRSSYNEQFF.

CDR3 sequence: CASSLAMNLNTEAFF. As DNA, the CDR3 is TGTGCCAGCAGCTTAGCTATGAATTTGAACACTGAAGCTTTCTTT. This chain joins TRBV7-2 and TRBJ1-1, with D unresolved. The length of the CDR3 is 15 residues. Germline CDR1 is SGHTA and CDR2 is FQGNSA. Trimming removed 0 bases at V and 0 bases at J, with 8 bases between.

The count of this clone is one. This chain joins TRBV19 and TRBJ2-5, with TRBD2 matching 10 bases. The germline V gene has CDR1 LNHDA and CDR2 SQIVND (reference sequence). This CDR3 spans 15 amino acids. V trimming: 4 bases; J trimming: 3 bases; junction bases outside the gene matches: 5. The CDR3 reads CASSTSGGLKETQYF. CDR3 nucleotides: TGTGCCAGTAGTACTAGCGGGGGACTGAAAGAGACCCAGTACTTC.

V and J are TRBV15 and TRBJ1-2; 7 positions match TRBD1. With 0 bases clipped from V and 7 bases from J, the junction kept 11 bases outside the gene matches. Per germline, CDR1 LNHNV and CDR2 YYDKDF (reference sequence). CDR3 size: 16 residues. CDR3 amino acids: CATSRDRAQGIGGYTF. The CDR3 region has the DNA TGTGCCACCAGCAGAGATCGGGCACAGGGGATCGGTGGCTACACCTTC.

J is TRBJ2-5 and V is TRBV13, with no clear D. Trimming shortened V by 6 bases and J by 5 bases, and 10 bases separated the two germline ends. The CDR3 loop spans 12 amino acids. The germline V gene has CDR1 PRHDT and CDR2 FYEKMQ (reference sequence). The CDR3 nucleotides read TGTGCCAGCAGTGACGACGGGGAGACCCAGTACTTC. It encodes CASSDDGETQYF.

This chain joins TRBV5-4 and TRBJ2-7; TRBD1 matches 7 bases. This CDR3 spans 14 amino acids. The V gene's germline CDR1 is SGHNT and CDR2 YYREEE (reference sequence). V was pared by 3 bases and J by 0 bases, with 3 bases of the junction left unmatched. CDR3 region: CASSSRDSSYEQYF. The CDR3 DNA reads as TGTGCCAGCAGCTCTCGGGACAGCTCCTACGAGCAGTACTTC.